This T cell receptor (beta chain) is from a study of cytomegalovirus exposure and HLA in healthy donors. The overall study: Samples from HLA-typed donors yielded 65 million to 85 million unique TCRs in an early data release. Findings and limits, study-wide: Fewer N-insertions (relative to the roughly 700-donor mean) were reportedly seen in an Asian-associated ancestry cluster in a later analysis.

Germline lookup yields CDR1 MGHRA and CDR2 YSYEKL. V was cut by 1 base and J by 3 bases, with 13 bases left in between. This CDR3 contains 16 residues. The table lists this clone with a count of one. What it recognizes is unknown. PCR amplification relied on 60 Vbeta primers (plus 13 Jbeta primers). The protocol was immunoSEQ multiplex PCR, while the TCRdb copy is restricted to in-frame clones and leaves out a portion. The data contain 130,000 to 150,000 clones, approximately 84% of them singletons. Sequenced material: PBMCs. The source of this sequence is a woman in her sixties in good health and CMV-seropositive. The rearrangement links TRBV4-1 to TRBJ1-3, with no clear D. This chain's CDR3 is CASSQGMVSVGNTIYF. The DNA of the CDR3 is TGCGCCAGCAGCCAAGGGATGGTGAGCGTTGGAAACACCATATATTTT.